This T cell receptor beta chain was identified during a study of cytomegalovirus exposure and HLA in healthy donors. Points on this clone: Its matching antigen is unknown.

Assay: immunoSEQ multiplex PCR; the TCRdb copy retains only in-frame clones and omits some. Altogether some 260,000 clones are present, about 90% being singletons, with the ten largest covering approximately 3%. The study's findings and limits: The classifier reportedly diagnosed cytomegalovirus status with high specificity and sensitivity. Confirmation in vitro established that a few CMV-associated chains were specific for CMV antigens.

V lost 1 base, J lost 4 bases, and 9 bases lay in between. Germline values: CDR1 SGHVS, CDR2 FQNEAQ. The CDR3 length is 14 residues. This clonotype was sampled from a woman aged 30 to 39 in good health and CMV-seronegative. The sequencing sample was made of PBMCs. The chain recombines TRBV7-8 with TRBJ2-3, with D possibly matching TRBD2 (6 bases). In DNA, the CDR3 is TGTGCCAGCAGCTTAGTTGGAGGGCCAGATACGCAGTATTTT. This translates into CASSLVGGPDTQYF.